These 28 T cell receptor beta chains were all obtained from the same sample, sequenced in a study of shared clonotypes between healthy human individuals. Libraries were prepared by immunoSEQ multiplex PCR; TCRdb keeps only in-frame clonotypes and omits some of them. The sample consists of a few hundred thousand clones, around 79% of them appearing once. Sample: PBMCs. The receptor source for this set is a woman in her thirties or forties in good health. Some clones in this sample may be carry-over from other donors' samples.

The J gene is TRBJ2-3, the V gene TRBV5-4, with 10 bases matching TRBD2. The CDR3 extends over 15 amino acids. Losses at the gene ends were 2 bases for V and 1 base for J; bases not matched to a gene: 1. From germline, CDR1 is SGHNT and CDR2 YYREEE (reference sequence). The CDR3 DNA reads TGTGCCAGCAGCTTTCTAGCGGGAGGCACAGATACGCAGTATTTT. The encoded protein is CASSFLAGGTDTQYF.

V is TRBV5-1 and J is TRBJ2-2; D remains ambiguous. This CDR3 has 13 amino acids. Trimming cost V 5 bases and J 10 bases, with 15 bases left between them. CDR1 SGHRS and CDR2 YFSETQ come from the germline V gene. The CDR3 DNA follows: TGCGCCAGCAGGAAAGGAGCGTTGGAGGAGCTGTTTTTT. Translating gives CASRKGALEELFF.

The chain combines TRBV27 with TRBJ1-2; TRBD1 might be the D (5 bases). The CDR3 is made up of 15 amino acids. With 8 bases removed from V and 3 bases from J, the gap between germline ends came to 19 bases. Germline CDR1 reads MNHEY; CDR2 reads SMNVEV (reference sequence). CDR3 amino acids: CASGEVGDYHYGYTF. In DNA, the CDR3 is TGTGCCAGCGGCGAGGTGGGGGATTATCACTATGGCTACACCTTC.

V and J are TRBV7-3 and TRBJ2-3, with D possibly matching TRBD2 (5 bases). The V gene lost 4 bases and the J gene lost 2 bases, with 13 bases spanning the gap. The germline V gene has CDR1 SGHTA and CDR2 FQGTGA. CDR3 size: 15 residues. The CDR3 sequence is CASSSGLQPTDTQYF. CDR3 coding DNA: TGTGCCAGCAGCTCAGGACTGCAACCCACAGATACGCAGTATTTT. The full variable domain, its missing parts supplied by reference TRBV7-3 and TRBJ2-3, is GAGVSQTPSNKVTEKGKYVELRCDPISGHTALYWYRQSLGQGPEFLIYFQGTGAADDSGLPNDRFFAVRPEGSVSTLKIQRTERGDSAVYLCASSSGLQPTDTQYFGPGTRLTVL.

The chain has TRBV19 and TRBJ2-2, with 8 bases aligning to TRBD2. The CDR3 spans 17 residues. Germline CDR1 reads LNHDA; CDR2 reads SQIVND (reference sequence). With 6 bases clipped from V and 8 bases from J, the junction kept 17 bases outside the gene matches. CDR3: CASSAIGTSGLTGELFF. CDR3 DNA: TGTGCCAGTAGCGCCATCGGAACTAGCGGACTTACAGGGGAGCTGTTTTTT.

This clone was seen a single time. The chain combines TRBV30 with TRBJ1-6; TRBD1 might be the D (5 bases). Germline V CDR1 and CDR2: GTSNPN, SVGIG (reference sequence). The CDR3 runs to 15 residues. Trimming pared 0 bases from V and 6 bases from J, leaving 12 bases between. The CDR3 loop is CAWSVEGYPNSPLHF. CDR3 in DNA: TGTGCCTGGAGTGTAGAGGGGTATCCTAATTCACCCCTCCACTTT.

On this clone itself: Since a far larger clone is one base different, this is likely a read error. Other DNA sequences from this sample encode an identical CDR3 as well. This chain uses TRBV4-1 with TRBJ2-2; tentatively, D is TRBD2 (6 bases). V shed 0 bases and J shed 5 bases, with 10 bases lying between them. The CDR3 sequence is 15 residues long. Looked up from germline, CDR1 is MGHRA and CDR2 is YSYEKL. The CDR3, as DNA: TGCGCCAGCAGCCAAGATCACGGGAGTACCGGGGAGCTGTTTTTT. This codes for CASSQDHGSTGELFF.

The chain uses TRBV5-4 and TRBJ2-3; D is undetermined. The ends were cut back, 0 bases at V and 2 bases at J, with 7 bases in the middle. Germline values: CDR1 SGHNT, CDR2 YYREEE (reference sequence). The CDR3 sequence is 14 residues long. In DNA form, the CDR3 reads TGTGCCAGCAGCTTGGCTTTGCACACAGATACGCAGTATTTT. This sequence encodes CASSLALHTDTQYF.

The chain has TRBV25-1 and TRBJ2-7, with D perhaps matching TRBD2 (6 bases). Trimming removed 1 base from V and 6 bases from J, with 19 bases in between. The CDR3 spans 16 residues. The V gene's germline CDR1 is MGHDK and CDR2 SYGVNS. The chain's CDR3 is CASSEFGGWLRGEQYF. The CDR3 region has the DNA TGTGCCAGCAGTGAATTTGGGGGGTGGTTGAGAGGCGAGCAGTACTTC.

The chain links TRBV7-2 to TRBJ2-3, with 11 bases lining up with TRBD2. The CDR3 totals 16 residues. The V gene end was trimmed by 5 bases and the J gene end by 3 bases; junction bases not matched to a gene: 7. CDR1 is SGHTA, CDR2 FQGNSA, per germline. The CDR3: CASSPQTSGITDTQYF. DNA for the CDR3: TGTGCCAGCAGCCCCCAGACTAGCGGGATAACAGATACGCAGTATTTT.

This clone was counted a few times. The V and J genes are TRBV20-1 and TRBJ2-5; D not certain. The V gene lost 5 bases and the J gene lost 5 bases, with 9 bases spanning the gap. CDR3 length: 11 residues. The germline V gene has CDR1 DFQATT and CDR2 SNEGSKA (reference sequence). The CDR3 loop reads CSASPSETQYF. The CDR3 DNA follows: TGCAGTGCTTCCCCCTCGGAGACCCAGTACTTC.

The rearrangement joins TRBV5-1 to TRBJ2-1; 11 bases align to TRBD2. Germline lookup yields CDR1 SGHRS and CDR2 YFSETQ. V was pared by 8 bases and J by 5 bases, with 9 bases of the junction left unmatched. This CDR3 contains 15 residues. The CDR3: CASIPTSGIHNEQFF. The CDR3 DNA reads as TGCGCCAGTATCCCGACTAGCGGGATTCACAATGAGCAGTTCTTC.

This clone has a single count. This chain uses TRBV30 with TRBJ2-3; a weak D match, TRBD2 (5 bases). V was cut by 0 bases and J by 1 base, with 26 bases left in between. The CDR3 has 20 amino acids. The germline V gene has CDR1 GTSNPN and CDR2 SVGIG (reference sequence). The CDR3 spells CAWSVLGSGLIPVRTDTQYF. The CDR3 DNA sequence: TGTGCCTGGAGTGTACTGGGAAGCGGTTTGATACCCGTTCGCACAGATACGCAGTATTTT.

This clone was counted a few times. The J gene is TRBJ2-3, the V gene TRBV7-2; D call uncertain. The CDR3 has 13 residues. Trimming took 1 base from V and 7 from J, leaving 9 bases between them. The germline CDR1 and CDR2 sequences are SGHTA and FQGNSA. Written as DNA, the CDR3 is TGTGCCAGCAGCTTAGTGTACTCACATACGCAGTATTTT. It codes for CASSLVYSHTQYF.

The chain uses TRBV6-1 and TRBJ2-5; D is possibly TRBD1 (5 bases). This CDR3 contains 13 residues. Germline V gives CDR1 MNHNS, CDR2 SASEGT. V was pared by 6 bases and J by 4 bases, with 12 bases between. CDR3 bases: TGTGCCAGCAGGTCGGACACCTCAGAGACCCAGTACTTC. Translation gives CASRSDTSETQYF.

The gene calls are TRBV7-8 and TRBJ2-3, with D perhaps matching TRBD2 (6 bases). The V end lost 1 base, the J end lost 1 base, and 12 bases lay between the germline ends. CDR1 is SGHVS and CDR2 is FQNEAQ in the germline V gene. This CDR3 is 16 amino acids long. In DNA form, the CDR3 reads TGTGCCAGCAGCTTAGTGGGGGGACCGGGCACAGATACGCAGTATTTT. Protein product: CASSLVGGPGTDTQYF.

A few counts support this clone. No conserved phenylalanine or tryptophan is present at the end of the CDR3, so a read error is the likely explanation. No DNA is shown, since the ends of the CDR3 on it are uncertain; the CDR3 is the one TCRdb lists. This rearrangement joins TRBV5-1 to TRBJ1-1. 15 amino acids form the CDR3, both terminal residues included. From germline, CDR1 is SGHRS and CDR2 YFSETQ. CDR3 in amino acids: CASSWAVDGLSEASL.

The CDR3 region is CASTQRGTGGSGANVLTF. The CDR3 coding sequence is TGTGCCAGCACCCAACGGGGCACAGGGGGGAGTGGGGCCAACGTCCTGACTTTC. The genes are TRBV2 and TRBJ2-6, with 8 positions matching TRBD1. The CDR3 spans 18 residues. The V gene end was trimmed by 7 bases and the J gene end by 3 bases; junction bases not matched to a gene: 14. Germline V lookup: CDR1 SNHLY, CDR2 FYNNEI. The full variable domain, completed using reference TRBV2 and TRBJ2-6, is EPEVTQTPSHQVTQMGQEVILRCVPISNHLYFYWYRQILGQKVEFLVSFYNNEISEKSEIFDDQFSVERPDGSNFTLKIRSTKLEDSAMYFCASTQRGTGGSGANVLTFGAGSRLTVL.

The chain carries TRBV2 and TRBJ1-2; 7 nucleotides line up with TRBD1. The CDR3 has 13 amino acids. Trimming removed 6 bases from V and 7 bases from J; junction bases left unmatched: 8. The germline gives CDR1 SNHLY, CDR2 FYNNEI. CDR3 nucleotides: TGTGCCAGCAGAAGAGAGCAGGGGGGTGGCTACACCTTC. It translates to CASRREQGGGYTF.

DNA for the CDR3: TGTGCCATCGGCCCAGAGGATCGCGGCTACACCTTC. Protein: CAIGPEDRGYTF. This rearrangement joins TRBV10-3 to TRBJ1-2; unclear D gene. From germline, CDR1 is ENHRY and CDR2 SYGVKD. This CDR3 is 12 amino acids long. Trimming removed 8 bases from V and 8 bases from J, with 15 bases in between.

The chain couples TRBV5-8 to TRBJ2-7; TRBD1 might be the D (6 bases). CDR1 is SGHTS and CDR2 is YDEGEE in the germline V gene. V was shortened by 0 bases and J by 2 bases, with 9 bases between the two germline ends. The CDR3 length is 14 residues. In DNA, the CDR3 is TGTGCCAGCAGCTTGGACGGGACACCCTACGAGCAGTACTTC. The encoded protein is CASSLDGTPYEQYF.

This chain links TRBV2 with TRBJ2-7; TRBD2 is a possible D gene (5 bases). The CDR3 runs 16 residues. CDR1 is SNHLY and CDR2 is FYNNEI in the germline V gene. Trimming took 6 bases from V and 7 from J, leaving 25 bases between them. The CDR3 loop is CASRRAPSVTKDEQYF. The DNA for the CDR3 is TGTGCCAGCAGGAGGGCCCCCTCCGTCACCAAAGATGAGCAGTACTTC.

The chain has TRBV6-6 and TRBJ2-2; 7 bases map to TRBD2. V was clipped by 2 bases and J by 7 bases; unmatched bases: 4. CDR3 length equals 14 residues. Germline V gene sequence: CDR1 MNHNY, CDR2 SVGAGI (reference sequence). In nucleotides, the CDR3 is TGTGCCAGCAGTTACCTAGCGGAATACGGGGAGCTGTTTTTT. Residues: CASSYLAEYGELFF.

In nucleotides, the CDR3 is TGTGCCAGCAGCGTCTCTACGGACTCATCCTACGAGCAGTACTTC. It translates to CASSVSTDSSYEQYF. This chain joins TRBV6-6 and TRBJ2-5, with D perhaps matching TRBD2 (5 bases). Gene TRBJ2-7 matches the end of the DNA better, so the J call may be wrong. CDR1 is MNHNY and CDR2 is SVGAGI in the germline V gene (reference sequence). The length of the CDR3 is 15 residues.

The rearrangement uses TRBV11-2 and TRBJ2-2; perhaps TRBD1 as D (6 bases). The CDR3 has 16 amino acids. Between the trimmed V and J ends, which lost 4 bases and 1 base, there was a span of 13 bases. CDR1 SGHAT and CDR2 FQNNGV come from the germline V gene. The CDR3 DNA reads TGTGCCAGCAGCTCCCTCCGGGACATGAACACCGGGGAGCTGTTTTTT. Residues: CASSSLRDMNTGELFF.

The V gene is TRBV6-4, the J gene TRBJ1-2; TRBD1 might be the D (6 bases). V was cut by 3 bases and J by 4 bases, with 18 bases left in between. The CDR3 has 16 amino acids. Germline V gene lookup returns CDR1 MRHNA and CDR2 SNTAGT. The chain's CDR3 is CASSETGAQDIYGYTF. DNA for the CDR3: TGTGCCAGCAGTGAAACGGGGGCTCAGGATATCTATGGCTACACCTTC.

This rearrangement joins TRBV5-1 to TRBJ2-7; 7 bases map to TRBD1. Per the germline V gene, CDR1 is SGHRS and CDR2 is YFSETQ. V was pared by 5 bases and J by 0 bases, with 8 bases of the junction left unmatched. This CDR3 region has 15 residues. The CDR3 DNA is TGCGCCAGCAGGGGTCAGACAGGGACCTCCTACGAGCAGTACTTC. Translated, it gives CASRGQTGTSYEQYF.

This rearrangement joins TRBV28 to TRBJ1-2; no clear D. The V gene's germline CDR1 is MDHEN and CDR2 SYDVKM. Trimming took off 8 bases at V and 0 bases at J, with 7 bases between the two ends. The CDR3 consists of 12 residues. The CDR3 DNA is TGTGCCAGCTTCGAGTCTAACTATGGCTACACCTTC. Translated: CASFESNYGYTF.